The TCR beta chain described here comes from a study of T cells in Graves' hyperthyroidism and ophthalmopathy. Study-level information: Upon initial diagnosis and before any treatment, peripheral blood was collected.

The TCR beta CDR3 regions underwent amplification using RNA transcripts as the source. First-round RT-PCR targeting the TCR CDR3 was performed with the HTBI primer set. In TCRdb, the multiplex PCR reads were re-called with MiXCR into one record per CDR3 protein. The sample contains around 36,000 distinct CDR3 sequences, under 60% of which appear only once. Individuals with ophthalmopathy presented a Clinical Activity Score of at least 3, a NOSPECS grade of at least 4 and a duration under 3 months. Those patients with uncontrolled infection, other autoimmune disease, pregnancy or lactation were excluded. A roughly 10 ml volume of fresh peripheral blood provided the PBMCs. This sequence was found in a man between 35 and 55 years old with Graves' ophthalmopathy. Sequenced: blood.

CDR3 DNA sequence: TGTGCCAGCAGCACGCGAAAGGGGGATGAAAAACTGTTTTTT. Translated: CASSTRKGDEKLFF. The chain couples TRBV7-6 to TRBJ1-4; D might be TRBD1 (6 bases). The V end was cut by 5 bases, the J end by 6 bases, with 13 bases between. This CDR3 contains 14 residues. Per germline, CDR1 SGHVS and CDR2 FNYEAQ.